The 30 T cell receptor beta chains given below trace back to one sample, sequenced in a study of blood T cells in healthy people across ages (dated by TCRdb to between 2014 and 2017). The library was produced with 5' RACE. Reads for this sample came from an Illumina HiSeq 2500. A second PCR of about 6 to 12 cycles was performed with a sample-barcoded 5' primer and a J-beta primer mix. TCRdb redid the processing of the public reads, applying fastp at Q25 and MiXCR, and retained in-frame beta chains. Every CDR3 protein is listed once, alongside the most common genes and DNA of its rows. In this sample the table shows around 1.5 million distinct CDR3 sequences, approximately 59% of which occur a single time. In total, the top ten clones hold 6.5% to 8% of the sample. Sequenced: blood. These TCRs come from a man younger than 30 in good health.

The sample holds one count of this clonotype. The rearrangement uses TRBV18 and TRBJ2-7, with a weak D call TRBD2 (5 bases). The J call may be wrong; the DNA end is better matched by TRBJ2-5. CDR1 and CDR2 (germline): KGHSH, LQKENI. The CDR3 covers 15 residues. CDR3 amino acids: CASSPTSGVRETQYF. CDR3 sequence (DNA): TGTGCCAGCTCACCAACCTCCGGGGTCAGGGAGACCCAGTACTTC.

The chain recombines TRBV7-8 with TRBJ1-5; D ambiguous. V dropped 5 bases and J dropped 4 bases, with 12 bases sitting between them. Germline V lookup: CDR1 SGHVS, CDR2 FQNEAQ. The CDR3 length is 14 residues. CDR3 sequence: CASSEKRINQPQHF. DNA for the CDR3: TGTGCCAGCAGCGAGAAGAGAATAAATCAGCCCCAGCATTTT.

The gene calls are TRBV6-1 and TRBJ2-1; D perhaps matches TRBD2 (5 bases). The V gene lost 2 bases and the J gene lost 9 bases, with 17 bases spanning the gap. The CDR3 totals 15 residues. CDR1 MNHNS and CDR2 SASEGT come from the germline V gene. The CDR3 DNA reads as TGTGCCAGCAGTGAATTGGGCATCTTGGGGAGTGAGCAGTTCTTC. This encodes CASSELGILGSEQFF.

The genes are TRBV4-3 and TRBJ2-1, with 10 bases aligning to TRBD2. The length of the CDR3 is 18 residues. V shed 0 bases and J 6 bases; nucleotides not matched to a gene: 11. Germline loops: CDR1 LGHNA, CDR2 YSLEER. CDR3 sequence: CASSQEISRLAGLNEQFF. CDR3 sequence (DNA): TGCGCCAGCAGCCAAGAAATATCGAGACTAGCGGGCCTCAATGAGCAGTTCTTC.

The chain uses TRBV7-9 and TRBJ2-7; D unresolved. Germline V gene sequence: CDR1 SEHNR, CDR2 FQNEAQ (reference sequence). V lost 4 bases, J lost 2 bases, and 12 bases lay in between. This CDR3 has 14 residues. The CDR3, as DNA: TGTGCCAGCAGCTCGAGGTTTGGACCCTACGAGCAGTACTTC. Translation: CASSSRFGPYEQYF.

The chain carries TRBV7-6 and TRBJ2-6, with a weak D call TRBD2 (6 bases). Germline-derived CDR1 and CDR2 are SGHVS and FNYEAQ. Between the trimmed V and J ends, which lost 1 base and 1 base, there was a span of 23 bases. CDR3 length: 21 amino acids. CDR3 sequence reads: CASSLVVKGRQGRSGANVLTF. The DNA for the CDR3 is TGTGCCAGCAGCTTAGTAGTCAAGGGACGCCAAGGGAGGTCTGGGGCCAACGTCCTGACTTTC.

The V gene is TRBV12-3 or TRBV12-4, the J gene TRBJ1-1; D perhaps matches TRBD1 (5 bases). The CDR3 is made up of 16 amino acids. Trimming stripped 6 bases from V and 8 bases from J, with 25 bases between. Here the CDR3 reads CASSPTGTRGGYEAFF. The DNA of the CDR3 is TGTGCCAGCAGCCCCACCGGGACGAGGGGTGGTTACGAAGCTTTCTTT.

The chain carries TRBV4-2 and TRBJ1-6; D remains unclear. The V gene's germline CDR1 is LGHNA and CDR2 YNFKEQ. The length of the CDR3 is 17 residues. Trimming shortened V by 1 base and J by 4 bases, and 14 bases separated the two germline ends. DNA of the CDR3: TGTGCCAGCAGCCAAGGTGAAAGGGAGGAGTATAATTCACCCCTCCACTTT. This sequence encodes CASSQGEREEYNSPLHF.

The genes are TRBV7-9 and TRBJ2-4, with D unresolved. Judging by the DNA end, TRBJ2-5 fits better; the J call may be wrong. The CDR3 spans 14 residues. The germline CDR1 and CDR2 sequences are SEHNR and FQNEAQ (reference sequence). Here the CDR3 DNA reads TGTGCCAGCAGCTTAATGCCCCTGAGAGAGACCCAGTACTTC. Protein product: CASSLMPLRETQYF.

V usage is TRBV21-1 and J usage is TRBJ1-1; TRBD1 is taken as the D call from the table, unchecked against the DNA. TRBV21-1 is marked as a pseudogene. The CDR3 has 16 amino acids. The CDR3 sequence: CASSLSNRDRSSEAFF. CDR3 DNA: TGTGCCAGCAGCCTAAGTAACCGGGACAGGAGTTCTGAAGCTTTCTTT.

Comment on this clonotype: The junction shows a germline mismatch at one end, possibly a read error. The J gene is TRBJ2-5, the V gene TRBV6-2 or TRBV6-3; D is undetermined. This CDR3 spans 12 amino acids. Germline-derived CDR1 and CDR2 are MNHEY and SVGEGT. The CDR3 loop is CVSSSALRTQYF. CDR3 DNA sequence: TGTGTCAGCAGTTCGGCCCTGCGGACCCAGTACTTC.

This clonotype is a singleton in its sample. The chain carries TRBV7-2 and TRBJ2-7; D might be TRBD1 (6 bases). This CDR3 region has 14 residues. Trimming shortened V by 2 bases and J by 2 bases, and 10 bases separated the two germline ends. Germline assignment: CDR1 SGHTA and CDR2 FQGNSA. This chain's CDR3 is CASSLWDKTYEQYF. CDR3 coding DNA: TGTGCCAGCAGCTTATGGGACAAGACCTACGAGCAGTACTTC.

The CDR3 DNA sequence: TGTGCCAGCAGTTTACACGGACAGGGGCTCACAGATACGCAGTATTTT. This translates into CASSLHGQGLTDTQYF. The chain has TRBV28 and TRBJ2-3; 9 nucleotides agree with TRBD1. V trimming: 2 bases; J trimming: 2 bases; junction bases outside the gene matches: 5. The CDR3 covers 16 residues. The V gene's germline CDR1 is MDHEN and CDR2 SYDVKM.

This chain links TRBV10-3 with TRBJ2-1; D gene uncertain. Looked up from germline, CDR1 is ENHRY and CDR2 is SYGVKD. There are 14 residues in the CDR3. V shed 2 bases and J shed 6 bases, with 11 bases lying between them. This CDR3 is CAISEVIGSNEQFF. The CDR3 nucleotides are TGTGCCATCAGTGAGGTTATAGGGTCCAATGAGCAGTTCTTC.

In its sample, this clonotype was seen a few times. The V call is TRBV6-5, the J call TRBJ2-3; D not resolved. V lost 10 bases, J lost 6 bases, and 14 bases lay in between. Germline V lookup: CDR1 MNHEY, CDR2 SVGAGI. This CDR3 comprises 12 residues. The CDR3 sequence is CATASWADTQYF. The CDR3 DNA reads TGTGCCACCGCCTCCTGGGCGGATACGCAGTATTTT.

The V gene is TRBV3-1, the J gene TRBJ2-5; TRBD2 matches 10 bases. In germline, CDR1 is LGHDT, CDR2 YNNKEL (reference sequence). This CDR3 is 16 amino acids long. The V segment lost 6 bases and the J segment 5 bases; nucleotides outside the gene matches: 12. The CDR3 loop reads CASSQLSSGSSETQYF. CDR3 nucleotide sequence: TGTGCCAGCAGTCAGCTATCTAGCGGGAGTTCTGAGACCCAGTACTTC.

The V gene is TRBV4-1, the J gene TRBJ1-2; 8 bases map to TRBD1. Germline loops: CDR1 MGHRA, CDR2 YSYEKL. V lost 6 bases and J lost 4; bases outside the gene matches: 13. The CDR3 contains 16 residues. CDR3 in amino acids: CASRQTPTGALYGYTF. CDR3 bases: TGCGCCAGCAGGCAGACACCGACAGGGGCCCTCTATGGCTACACCTTC.

Note on this clonotype: Relative to the germline gene, one junction end is altered; a read error may explain this. The J gene is TRBJ2-1, the V gene TRBV27, with TRBD1 matching over 9 bases. The CDR3 has 16 amino acids. Germline V CDR1 and CDR2: MNHEY, SMNVEV (reference sequence). The CDR3 sequence is CASSLFGTGIMNGQFF. The CDR3 DNA follows: TGTGCCAGCAGTTTATTCGGGACAGGGATTATGAATGGGCAGTTCTTC.

This clonotype was counted only a few times. The chain's CDR3 is CASSEYPPYEQYF. DNA of the CDR3: TGTGCCAGCAGTGAATATCCCCCTTACGAGCAGTACTTC. This sequence joins TRBV25-1 and TRBJ2-5; unclear D gene. Judging by the DNA end, TRBJ2-7 fits better; the J call may be wrong. This CDR3 has 13 residues. Germline V gene lookup returns CDR1 MGHDK and CDR2 SYGVNS.

V gene TRBV5-1 combines with J gene TRBJ2-1, with TRBD2 as a possible D gene (5 bases). CDR1 is SGHRS, CDR2 YFSETQ, per germline. V was trimmed by 4 bases and J by 3 bases, leaving 17 bases between them. The CDR3 covers 16 residues. The DNA of the CDR3 is TGCGCCAGCAGCCTATTGGAAGCGGCGAGCTACAATGAGCAGTTCTTC. Translating gives CASSLLEAASYNEQFF.

This clonotype came up once. The chain joins TRBV27 to TRBJ2-1; possibly TRBD1 for D (5 bases). The CDR3 is 14 residues long. Between the trimmed V and J ends, which lost 5 bases and 6 bases, there was a span of 14 bases. Germline V gene lookup returns CDR1 MNHEY and CDR2 SMNVEV (reference sequence). The CDR3 coding sequence is TGTGCCAGCAGTGTAGGGCAGGGTGGCAATGAGCAGTTCTTC. It codes for CASSVGQGGNEQFF.

Remarks on this clonotype: The conserved phenylalanine or tryptophan normally closing the CDR3 is absent here, so this likely arose from a read error. The DNA is omitted, as the CDR3 cannot be located on it reliably, and the CDR3 follows TCRdb's listing. V gene TRBV7-6 combines with J gene TRBJ2-5; TRBD1, the table's D call, lacks a check against the DNA. CDR1 is SGHVS and CDR2 is FNYEAQ in the germline V gene. The CDR3 contains 12 residues when both ends are counted. CDR3 in amino acids: CASSSQGDSSYV.

The chain carries TRBV4-1 and TRBJ1-1, with D hard to call. The germline CDR1 and CDR2 sequences are MGHRA and YSYEKL. The CDR3 sequence is 16 residues long. The V end was cut by 0 bases, the J end by 9 bases, with 20 bases between. The CDR3 coding sequence is TGCGCCAGCAGCCAAGAGTCTGACTCAATAAAGGGTCAAGCTTTCTTT. This gives the protein CASSQESDSIKGQAFF.

The chain carries TRBV29-1 and TRBJ1-2, with D unclear. The CDR3 contains 10 residues. Germline V gene data show CDR1 as SQVTM and CDR2 as ANQGSEA. Between the trimmed V and J ends, which lost 6 bases and 6 bases, there was a span of 8 bases. CDR3 nucleotide sequence: TGCAGCGTAGATCAGGATGGCTACACCTTC. Protein: CSVDQDGYTF.

This clonotype was counted at least ten times. The chain recombines TRBV9 with TRBJ1-1; D is unclear. Germline values: CDR1 SGDLS, CDR2 YYNGEE. CDR3 size: 16 residues. The V and J ends lost 0 bases and 2 bases respectively, with 14 bases between them. The CDR3 bases are TGTGCCAGCAGCGTAGGGTCGGCATTTGTTAACACTGAAGCTTTCTTT. It codes for CASSVGSAFVNTEAFF.

This clonotype was counted a single time. The chain recombines TRBV7-9 with TRBJ2-3; D unclear. V lost 4 bases, J lost 2 bases, and 10 bases lay in between. The germline gives CDR1 SEHNR, CDR2 FQNEAQ (reference sequence). The CDR3 consists of 14 residues. The CDR3 bases are TGTGCCAGCAGCTACCCGGATGTCACAGATACGCAGTATTTT. This translates into CASSYPDVTDTQYF.

The V call is TRBV29-1, the J call TRBJ2-3; 7 bases fit TRBD2. V shed 6 bases and J 3 bases; nucleotides not matched to a gene: 6. The CDR3 has 13 residues. Germline V gene lookup returns CDR1 SQVTM and CDR2 ANQGSEA. CDR3 sequence (DNA): TGCAGCGTCTCCGGACTAGTTACAGATACGCAGTATTTT. Protein product: CSVSGLVTDTQYF.

There are a few counts of this clonotype. This sequence joins TRBV7-2 and TRBJ2-3, with 9 bases that match TRBD2. Germline V gives CDR1 SGHTA, CDR2 FQGNSA. The CDR3 runs 16 residues. V gave up 1 base and J gave up 2 bases; unmatched junction bases: 4. The CDR3 DNA reads TGTGCCAGCAGCTTAGTAAGCGGGAGGTCCACAGATACGCAGTATTTT. This sequence encodes CASSLVSGRSTDTQYF.

This clonotype has a count of ten or more. Mismatch with germline at one junction end may stem from a read error. The rearrangement joins TRBV5-1 to TRBJ2-5, with D perhaps matching TRBD2 (6 bases). The germline V gene encodes CDR1 SGHRS and CDR2 YFSETQ. This CDR3 has 13 amino acids. Here the CDR3 DNA reads TGTGCCAGCTCACCCGGGACTCAAGAGACCCAGTACTTC. It translates to CASSPGTQETQYF.

The rearrangement joins TRBV4-3 to TRBJ1-4, with a tentative D call TRBD1 (5 bases). CDR1 and CDR2 (germline): LGHNA, YSLEER. Trimming pared 0 bases from V and 12 bases from J, leaving 17 bases between. The CDR3 is 15 amino acids. The DNA for the CDR3 is TGCGCCAGCAGCCAAGATCCTGCAGCAGAAGGGGAACTGTTTTTT. Protein sequence: CASSQDPAAEGELFF.